Presented here are 17 T cell receptor beta chains from one specimen sequenced in a study of beta chain features in type 1 diabetes. Expressed TCRB transcripts were sequenced because the entire RNA isolate underwent reverse transcription. TCRdb's table, derived via immunoSEQ multiplex PCR, lists solely in-frame clones and lacks some. There are more than 85,000 clones in the sample; around 40% occur only once, and roughly 0.059% lies in the top ten. The sequencing input was stem cell memory CD4+ T cells from blood. The receptors were gathered from a woman aged 18-29 years in good health.

The J gene is TRBJ1-2, the V gene TRBV30; the match to TRBD1 covers 9 bases. Per germline, CDR1 GTSNPN and CDR2 SVGIG (reference sequence). This CDR3 has 17 residues. Losses at the gene ends were 3 bases for V and 0 bases for J; bases not matched to a gene: 11. The CDR3 DNA sequence: TGTGCCTGGAGCGCCCGGGACAGGGCACCCTCTAACTATGGCTACACCTTC. Its protein is CAWSARDRAPSNYGYTF.

For this clone: In the same sample, other DNA sequences code for this CDR3. The chain recombines TRBV27 with TRBJ1-1; D might be TRBD1 (5 bases). Trimming removed 2 bases from V and 1 base from J, with 5 bases in between. In germline, CDR1 is MNHEY, CDR2 SMNVEV (reference sequence). This CDR3 is 13 amino acids long. CDR3 bases: TGTGCCAGCAGTTTAACAGGGAACACTGAAGCTTTCTTT. It encodes CASSLTGNTEAFF.

A few counts support this clone. V usage is TRBV14 and J usage is TRBJ2-6, with D perhaps TRBD2 (5 bases). The V gene lost 0 bases and the J gene lost 0 bases, with 9 bases spanning the gap. From germline, CDR1 is SGHDN and CDR2 FVKESK. The CDR3 has 17 amino acids. The DNA of the CDR3 is TGTGCCAGCAGCCAAGAGCGGAGGCTCTCTGGGGCCAACGTCCTGACTTTC. Its protein product is CASSQERRLSGANVLTF. The full variable domain, completed using reference TRBV14 and TRBJ2-6, is EAGVTQFPSHSVIEKGQTVTLRCDPISGHDNLYWYRRVMGKEIKFLLHFVKESKQDESGMPNNRFLAERTGGTYSTLKVQPAELEDSGVYFCASSQERRLSGANVLTFGAGSRLTVL.

This rearrangement joins TRBV5-1 to TRBJ2-7, with 9 bases fitting TRBD2. The germline V gene has CDR1 SGHRS and CDR2 YFSETQ. The CDR3 covers 16 residues. V shed 0 bases and J 1 base; nucleotides not matched to a gene: 5. CDR3 region: CASSLDVTSGSYEQYF. The DNA of the CDR3 is TGCGCCAGCAGCTTGGATGTTACTAGCGGGTCCTACGAGCAGTACTTC. Filled out from reference TRBV5-1 and TRBJ2-7, the complete variable domain reads KAGVTQTPRYLIKTRGQQVTLSCSPISGHRSVSWYQQTPGQGLQFLFEYFSETQRNKGNFPGRFSGRQFSNSRSEMNVSTLELGDSALYLCASSLDVTSGSYEQYFGPGTRLTVT.

The J gene is TRBJ2-2, the V gene TRBV19, with D possibly being TRBD1 (6 bases). This CDR3 is 15 amino acids long. The germline V and J ends were trimmed by 5 bases and 3 bases, with 13 bases remaining between them. The germline CDR1 and CDR2 sequences are LNHDA and SQIVND (reference sequence). CDR3 bases: TGTGCCAGTAGTGCAAGGGGGTCCGACACCGGGGAGCTGTTTTTT. It is translated as CASSARGSDTGELFF.

This chain joins TRBV28 and TRBJ1-2; no definite D call. This CDR3 has 12 residues. CDR1 and CDR2 (germline): MDHEN, SYDVKM. V was cut by 2 bases and J by 8 bases, with 9 bases left in between. CDR3 protein: CASSLRGLGYTF. The CDR3 DNA reads as TGTGCCAGCAGTTTAAGAGGGCTGGGCTACACCTTC.

The table lists this clone with a few counts. The chain couples TRBV6-4 to TRBJ2-3, with unresolved D. This CDR3 has 14 amino acids. V was trimmed by 2 bases and J by 5 bases, leaving 11 bases between them. The germline gives CDR1 MRHNA, CDR2 SNTAGT. CDR3 protein: CASSDPTQGDTQYF. In nucleotides, the CDR3 is TGTGCCAGCAGTGACCCGACACAAGGAGATACGCAGTATTTT.

The chain links TRBV11-2 to TRBJ2-5, with D perhaps matching TRBD2 (6 bases). The V gene lost 5 bases and the J gene lost 5 bases, with 12 bases spanning the gap. The V gene's germline CDR1 is SGHAT and CDR2 FQNNGV. The CDR3 covers 13 residues. The CDR3 loop is CASSLLAMETQYF. CDR3 in DNA: TGTGCCAGCAGCCTTCTAGCGATGGAGACCCAGTACTTC.

The V and J genes are TRBV29-1 and TRBJ2-2; 9 nucleotides align to TRBD2. Germline V gives CDR1 SQVTM, CDR2 ANQGSEA. This CDR3 comprises 14 residues. Trimming removed 5 bases from V and 1 base from J; junction bases left unmatched: 2. CDR3 DNA sequence: TGCAGCGTTTCTAGCGGGGTGAACACCGGGGAGCTGTTTTTT. It yields the protein CSVSSGVNTGELFF.

This clone showed up just a few times. The V call is TRBV28, the J call TRBJ2-7; D is possibly TRBD2 (7 bases). This CDR3 is built from 14 residues. Looked up from germline, CDR1 is MDHEN and CDR2 is SYDVKM. Trimming shortened V by 6 bases and J by 2 bases, and 14 bases separated the two germline ends. CDR3 sequence reads: CASSTGGRPYEQYF. CDR3 sequence (DNA): TGTGCCAGCAGCACCGGGGGGCGGCCCTACGAGCAGTACTTC.

There are a few counts of this clone. This sequence joins TRBV7-9 and TRBJ2-5, with 7 bases lining up with TRBD2. The ends lost 8 bases at V and 2 bases at J; junction bases unmatched: 8. The CDR3 spans 14 residues. Germline CDR1 is SEHNR and CDR2 is FQNEAQ (reference sequence). The CDR3 loop reads CASHILASQETQYF. Written as DNA, the CDR3 is TGTGCCAGCCATATACTAGCGAGTCAAGAGACCCAGTACTTC.

This chain uses TRBV6-5 with TRBJ1-2; 8 bases map to TRBD1. Germline values: CDR1 MNHEY, CDR2 SVGAGI. The CDR3 runs to 16 residues. The trim removed 4 bases at V and 5 bases at J, leaving 12 bases unmatched. The CDR3 coding sequence is TGTGCCAGCAGTTCCAAACTCGGACAGGGACGGTATGGCTACACCTTC. Protein product: CASSSKLGQGRYGYTF.

This clone was seen only a few times. The rearrangement uses TRBV30 and TRBJ2-7; D possibly corresponds to TRBD1 (5 bases). In germline, CDR1 is GTSNPN, CDR2 SVGIG (reference sequence). This CDR3 has 14 amino acids. V was shortened by 5 bases and J by 4 bases, with 18 bases between the two germline ends. CDR3 in DNA: TGTGCCTGGGGGGAAGGAAGTTACAGGTACGAGCAGTACTTC. Protein: CAWGEGSYRYEQYF.

The rearrangement joins TRBV18 to TRBJ2-1; 8 bases align to TRBD2. This CDR3 spans 14 amino acids. The germline gives CDR1 KGHSH, CDR2 LQKENI. The ends lost 4 bases at V and 3 bases at J; junction bases unmatched: 2. CDR3 sequence (DNA): TGTGCCAGCTCACGGACTAGCAGCTACAATGAGCAGTTCTTC. It is translated as CASSRTSSYNEQFF.

The chain has TRBV4-2 and TRBJ2-7; D might be TRBD2 (8 bases). CDR1 and CDR2 from the germline V gene are LGHNA and YNFKEQ. The CDR3 runs to 16 residues. Deletions cut 3 bases from V and 0 bases from J, with 15 bases between. The CDR3: CASSHGRGQISYEQYF. The CDR3 DNA follows: TGTGCCAGCAGCCACGGGAGGGGACAGATCTCCTACGAGCAGTACTTC.

The rearrangement links TRBV19 to TRBJ1-1, with D unresolved. Germline CDR1 LNHDA, CDR2 SQIVND (reference sequence). This CDR3 region has 16 residues. The V end was cut by 5 bases, the J end by 1 base, with 17 bases between. The CDR3 here is CASSGPRRLGNTEAFF. The DNA of the CDR3 is TGTGCCAGTAGTGGTCCCCGGAGGTTGGGGAACACTGAAGCTTTCTTT. Using reference TRBV19 and TRBJ1-1 for the parts outside the CDR3, the full variable domain is DGGITQSPKYLFRKEGQNVTLSCEQNLNHDAMYWYRQDPGQGLRLIYYSQIVNDFQKGDIAEGYSVSREKKESFPLTVTSAQKNPTAFYLCASSGPRRLGNTEAFFGQGTRLTVV.

J is TRBJ1-2 and V is TRBV5-5; D possibly corresponds to TRBD1 (6 bases). The CDR3 is made up of 15 amino acids. Germline V gene lookup returns CDR1 SGHKS and CDR2 YYEKEE (reference sequence). V was clipped by 1 base and J by 3 bases, with 13 bases between them. In nucleotides, the CDR3 is TGTGCCAGCAGCTTGCTCTGGGCAGGGGACTATGGCTACACCTTC. Protein sequence: CASSLLWAGDYGYTF.